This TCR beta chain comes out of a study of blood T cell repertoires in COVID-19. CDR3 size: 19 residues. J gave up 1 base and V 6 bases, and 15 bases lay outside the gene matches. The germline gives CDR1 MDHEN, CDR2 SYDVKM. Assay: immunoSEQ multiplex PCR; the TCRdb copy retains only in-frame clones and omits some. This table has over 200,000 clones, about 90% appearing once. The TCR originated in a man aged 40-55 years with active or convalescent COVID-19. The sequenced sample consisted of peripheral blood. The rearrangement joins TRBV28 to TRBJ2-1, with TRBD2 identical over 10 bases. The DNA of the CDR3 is TGTGCCAGCAGCTCAGGTTTACTAGCGGGATCTCGGTCCTACAATGAGCAGTTCTTC. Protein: CASSSGLLAGSRSYNEQFF.